This TCR beta chain was captured by sequencing in a study of PD-1 blockade in classical Hodgkin lymphoma. Time point described: cycle 4 day 1 (C4D1), after more than five weeks of nivolumab. Each patient's relapse followed autologous stem cell transplantation, and brentuximab vedotin exposure varied. Profiling relied on immunoSEQ multiplex PCR, and the TCRdb table lists in-frame clones only, not all of them. The sample carries around 100,000 clones, around nine tenths recorded once. V lost 3 bases and J lost 1; bases outside the gene matches: 2. Germline V CDR1 and CDR2: LNHNV, YYDKDF (reference sequence). There are 15 residues in the CDR3.

V is TRBV15 and J is TRBJ2-1, with 8 bases fitting TRBD2. This receptor was taken from a human donor with classical Hodgkin lymphoma. This specimen was peripheral blood mononuclear cells (PBMCs), taken before the fourth cycle of nivolumab. In DNA form, the CDR3 reads TGTGCCACCAGCAGGGGCGGGGGGTCCTACAATGAGCAGTTCTTC. Its translation: CATSRGGGSYNEQFF.